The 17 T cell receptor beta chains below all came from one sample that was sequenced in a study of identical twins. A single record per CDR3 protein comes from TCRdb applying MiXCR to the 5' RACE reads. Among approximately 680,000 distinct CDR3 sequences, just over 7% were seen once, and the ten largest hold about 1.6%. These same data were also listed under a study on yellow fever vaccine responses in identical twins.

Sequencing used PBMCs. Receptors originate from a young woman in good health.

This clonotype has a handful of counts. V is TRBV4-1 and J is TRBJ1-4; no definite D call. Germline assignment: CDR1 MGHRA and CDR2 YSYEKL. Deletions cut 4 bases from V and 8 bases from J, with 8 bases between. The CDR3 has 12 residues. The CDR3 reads CASSPSTEKLFF. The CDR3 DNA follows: TGCGCCAGCAGCCCCAGTACCGAAAAACTGTTTTTT.

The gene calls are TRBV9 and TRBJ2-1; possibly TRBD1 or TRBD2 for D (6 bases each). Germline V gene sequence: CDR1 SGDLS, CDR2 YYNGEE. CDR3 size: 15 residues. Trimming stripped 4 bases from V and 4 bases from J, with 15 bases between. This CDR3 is CASSPRGSGYNEQFF. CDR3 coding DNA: TGTGCCAGCAGCCCCAGGGGTAGCGGATACAATGAGCAGTTCTTC. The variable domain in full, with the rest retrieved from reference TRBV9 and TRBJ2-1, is DSGVTQTPKHLITATGQRVTLRCSPRSGDLSVYWYQQSLDQGLQFLIQYYNGEERAKGNILERFSAQQFPDLHSELNLSSLELGDSALYFCASSPRGSGYNEQFFGPGTRLTVL.

The CDR3 DNA is TGTGCCAGCAGCCAAGTCCAGCGGGAGGGGTACAATGAGCAGTTCTTC. This translates into CASSQVQREGYNEQFF. The genes are TRBV3-1 and TRBJ2-1; 10 bases agree with TRBD2. This CDR3 region has 16 residues. The V gene's germline CDR1 is LGHDT and CDR2 YNNKEL (reference sequence). V was pared by 1 base and J by 4 bases, with 4 bases of the junction left unmatched.

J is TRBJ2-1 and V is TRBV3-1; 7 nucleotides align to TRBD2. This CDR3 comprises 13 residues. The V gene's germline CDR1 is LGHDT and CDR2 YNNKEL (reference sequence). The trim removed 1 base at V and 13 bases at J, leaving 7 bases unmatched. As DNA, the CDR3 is TGTGCCAGCAGCCAAGGCCTAGCGGTACACCAGTTCTTC. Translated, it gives CASSQGLAVHQFF.

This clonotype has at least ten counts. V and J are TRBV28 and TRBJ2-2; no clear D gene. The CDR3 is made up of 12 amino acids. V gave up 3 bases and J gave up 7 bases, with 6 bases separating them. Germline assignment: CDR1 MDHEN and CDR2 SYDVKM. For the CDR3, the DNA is TGTGCCAGCAGTTTCGGCTACGGGGAGCTGTTTTTT. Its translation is CASSFGYGELFF. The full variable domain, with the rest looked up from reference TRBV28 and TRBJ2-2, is DVKVTQSSRYLVKRTGEKVFLECVQDMDHENMFWYRQDPGLGLRLIYFSYDVKMKEKGDIPEGYSVSREKKERFSLILESASTNQTSMYLCASSFGYGELFFGEGSRLTVL.

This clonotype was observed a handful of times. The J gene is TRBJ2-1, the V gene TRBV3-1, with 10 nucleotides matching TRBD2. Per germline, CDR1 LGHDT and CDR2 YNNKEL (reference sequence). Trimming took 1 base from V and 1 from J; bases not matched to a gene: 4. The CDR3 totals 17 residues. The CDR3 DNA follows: TGTGCCAGCAGCCAAGCCCGGACTAGCGGATCCTACAATGAGCAGTTCTTC. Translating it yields CASSQARTSGSYNEQFF.

DNA of the CDR3: TGCAGTGCCCGTCCCGGGCAGGGGGCTATCAATCAGCCCCAGCATTTT. It codes for CSARPGQGAINQPQHF. The chain couples TRBV20-1 to TRBJ1-5; 8 bases agree with TRBD1. V lost 6 bases, J lost 3 bases, and 13 bases stayed unmatched. CDR1 and CDR2 from the germline V gene are DFQATT and SNEGSKA (reference sequence). The CDR3 sequence is 16 residues long.

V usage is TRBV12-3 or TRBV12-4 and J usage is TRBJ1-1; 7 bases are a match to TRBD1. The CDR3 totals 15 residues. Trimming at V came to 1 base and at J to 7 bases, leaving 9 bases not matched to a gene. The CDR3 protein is CASSLGLQGTIEAFF. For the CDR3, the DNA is TGTGCCAGCAGTTTAGGATTACAGGGGACGATTGAAGCTTTCTTT.

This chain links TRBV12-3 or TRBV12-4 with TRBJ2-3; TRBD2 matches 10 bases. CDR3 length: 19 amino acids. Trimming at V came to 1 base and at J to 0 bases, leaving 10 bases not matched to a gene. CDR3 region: CASSLGGAGGPLSTDTQYF. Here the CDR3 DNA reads TGTGCCAGCAGTTTAGGTGGAGCGGGGGGGCCTCTAAGCACAGATACGCAGTATTTT.

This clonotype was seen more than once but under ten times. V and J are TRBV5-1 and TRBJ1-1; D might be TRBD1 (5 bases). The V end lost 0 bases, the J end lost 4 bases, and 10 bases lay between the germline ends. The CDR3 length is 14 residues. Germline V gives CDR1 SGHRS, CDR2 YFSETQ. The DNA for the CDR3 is TGCGCCAGCAGCTTGGTGGGGGGAAGCACTGAAGCTTTCTTT. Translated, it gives CASSLVGGSTEAFF.

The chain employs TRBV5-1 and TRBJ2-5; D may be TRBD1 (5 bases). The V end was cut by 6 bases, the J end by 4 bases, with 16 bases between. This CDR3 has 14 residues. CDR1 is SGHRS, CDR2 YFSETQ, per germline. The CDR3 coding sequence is TGCGCCAGCACGGGTATTGGGGCTGGAGAGACCCAGTACTTC. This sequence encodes CASTGIGAGETQYF.

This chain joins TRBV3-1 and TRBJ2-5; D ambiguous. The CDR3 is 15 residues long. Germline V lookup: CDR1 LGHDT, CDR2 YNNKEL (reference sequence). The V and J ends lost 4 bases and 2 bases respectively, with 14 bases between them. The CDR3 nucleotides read TGTGCCAGCAGCCCAGCCCCTGGCGGTCAAGAGACCCAGTACTTC. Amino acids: CASSPAPGGQETQYF.

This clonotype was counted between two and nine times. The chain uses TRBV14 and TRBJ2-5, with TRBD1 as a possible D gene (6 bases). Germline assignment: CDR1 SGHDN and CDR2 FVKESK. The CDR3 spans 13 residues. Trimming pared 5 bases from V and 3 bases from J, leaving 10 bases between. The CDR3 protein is CASSVNREETQYF. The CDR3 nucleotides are TGTGCCAGCAGCGTAAACAGGGAAGAGACCCAGTACTTC.

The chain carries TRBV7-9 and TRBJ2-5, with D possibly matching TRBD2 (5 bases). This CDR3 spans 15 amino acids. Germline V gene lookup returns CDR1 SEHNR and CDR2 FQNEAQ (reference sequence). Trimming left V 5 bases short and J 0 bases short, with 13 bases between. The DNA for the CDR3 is TGTGCCAGCAGCCCCCGCCCCGGGAACCAAGAGACCCAGTACTTC. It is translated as CASSPRPGNQETQYF. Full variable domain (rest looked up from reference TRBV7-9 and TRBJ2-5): DTGVSQNPRHKITKRGQNVTFRCDPISEHNRLYWYRQTLGQGPEFLTYFQNEAQLEKSRLLSDRFSAERPKGSFSTLEIQRTEQGDSAMYLCASSPRPGNQETQYFGPGTRLLVL.

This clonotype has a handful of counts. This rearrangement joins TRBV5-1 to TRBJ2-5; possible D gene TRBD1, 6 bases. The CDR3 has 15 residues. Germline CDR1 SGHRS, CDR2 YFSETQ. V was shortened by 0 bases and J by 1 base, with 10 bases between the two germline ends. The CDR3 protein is CASSLGSRGQETQYF. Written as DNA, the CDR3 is TGCGCCAGCAGCTTGGGTAGCAGGGGCCAAGAGACCCAGTACTTC.

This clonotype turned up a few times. CDR3 protein: CASSLASGGSTDTQYF. CDR3 coding DNA: TGTGCCAGCAGCTTGGCTAGCGGGGGTAGCACAGATACGCAGTATTTT. The chain recombines TRBV7-6 with TRBJ2-3; 10 nucleotides line up with TRBD2. The CDR3 spans 16 residues. Germline V gene sequence: CDR1 SGHVS, CDR2 FNYEAQ. With 3 bases clipped from V and 0 bases from J, the junction kept 3 bases outside the gene matches.

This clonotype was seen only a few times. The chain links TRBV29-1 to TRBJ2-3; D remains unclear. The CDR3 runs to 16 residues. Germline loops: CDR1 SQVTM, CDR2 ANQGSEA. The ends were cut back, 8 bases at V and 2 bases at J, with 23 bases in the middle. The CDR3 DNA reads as TGCAGCCACCGGGTGTTGAATATGGCGAACACAGATACGCAGTATTTT. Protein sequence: CSHRVLNMANTDTQYF.